This T cell receptor (beta chain) was identified during a study of T cells in localized non-small cell lung cancer. The V segment lost 7 bases and the J segment 4 bases; nucleotides outside the gene matches: 3. Germline V CDR1 and CDR2: SGHTA, FQGTGA. This CDR3 is 14 amino acids long. This clone was picked up one time. Its antigen is not identified. Findings and limits, study-wide: Heterogeneity within the tumor remains possible, as just one region underwent sequencing. Measurement of T cell clonality placed uninvolved adjacent lung highest, above the level in tumor.

Method: immunoSEQ multiplex PCR; TCRdb's copy keeps in-frame clones and lacks some. The data contain over 20,000 clones, roughly 87% of them singletons. The sequencing used peripheral blood mononuclear cells, collected before any cancer treatment. The TCR sequence derives from a male donor older than 55 with stage II lung adenocarcinoma. This chain joins TRBV7-3 and TRBJ2-2, with 10 nucleotides matching TRBD2. The CDR3 protein is CASTAGGSTGELFF. In DNA, the CDR3 is TGTGCCAGCACAGCGGGAGGGAGCACCGGGGAGCTGTTTTTT.